This T cell receptor beta chain was captured by sequencing in a study of T cell responses to AZD1222 COVID-19 vaccine. Study results and limitations: The study found Spike-specific TCR breadth and depth rose after two AZD1222 doses. Only a handful of AZD1222 recipients, roughly six in all, had baseline seropositivity. Females made up more of the donors, who were largely white British, and clonal diversity may have come out too low.

CDR1 and CDR2 (germline): MNHEY, SMNVEV (reference sequence). Trimming shortened V by 5 bases and J by 3 bases, and 11 bases separated the two germline ends. The CDR3 is made up of 13 amino acids. TCRdb's table, derived via immunoSEQ multiplex PCR, lists solely in-frame clones and lacks some. The repertoire has fewer than 200,000 clones, roughly 92% of them found once; the top ten carry roughly 1.6%. A word on this clone: Its antigen is not identified.

Sequenced here: peripheral blood, sampled on day 0 of AZD1222 vaccination. This TCR was sampled from an adult in good health. The chain employs TRBV27 and TRBJ2-7, with D possibly being TRBD1 (6 bases). Here the CDR3 reads CASSIPGHYEQYF. The CDR3 region has the DNA TGTGCCAGCAGTATCCCGGGACACTACGAGCAGTACTTC.